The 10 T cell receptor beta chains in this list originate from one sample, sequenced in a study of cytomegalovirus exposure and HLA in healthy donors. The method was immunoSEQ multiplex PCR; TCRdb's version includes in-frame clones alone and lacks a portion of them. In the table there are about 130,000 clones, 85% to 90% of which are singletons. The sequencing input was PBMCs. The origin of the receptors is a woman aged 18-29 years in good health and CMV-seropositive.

CDR3 coding DNA: TGTGCCAGCAGCTTTAAAGGGACGACTAGCGGGGGGTACTCAGATACGCAGTATTTT. It encodes CASSFKGTTSGGYSDTQYF. The chain employs TRBV7-2 and TRBJ2-3, with 13 bases that match TRBD2. This CDR3 has 19 amino acids. CDR1 and CDR2 from the germline V gene are SGHTA and FQGNSA. After removal of 3 bases from V and 4 bases from J, the junction contained 13 bases not matched to a gene.

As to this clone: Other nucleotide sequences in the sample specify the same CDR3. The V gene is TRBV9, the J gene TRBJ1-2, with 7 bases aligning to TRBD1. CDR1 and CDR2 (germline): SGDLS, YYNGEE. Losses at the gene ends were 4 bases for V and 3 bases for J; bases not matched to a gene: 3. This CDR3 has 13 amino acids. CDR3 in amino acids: CASSPGTDYGYTF. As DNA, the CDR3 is TGTGCCAGCAGCCCAGGGACAGACTATGGCTACACCTTC.

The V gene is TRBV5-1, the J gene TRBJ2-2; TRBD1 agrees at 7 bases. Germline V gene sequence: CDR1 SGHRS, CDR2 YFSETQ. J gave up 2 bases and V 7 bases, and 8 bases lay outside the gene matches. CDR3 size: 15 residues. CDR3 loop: CASFEGTVNTGELFF. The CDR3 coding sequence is TGCGCCAGCTTCGAGGGGACAGTCAACACCGGGGAGCTGTTTTTT.

The CDR3 bases are TGTGCCAGTAGTTCTCGCCCTCGGGGGAACACTGAAGCTTTCTTT. Protein product: CASSSRPRGNTEAFF. V usage is TRBV19 and J usage is TRBJ1-1; no clear D gene. CDR3 length: 15 residues. Germline V CDR1 and CDR2: LNHDA, SQIVND (reference sequence). V gave up 5 bases and J gave up 1 base, with 14 bases separating them.

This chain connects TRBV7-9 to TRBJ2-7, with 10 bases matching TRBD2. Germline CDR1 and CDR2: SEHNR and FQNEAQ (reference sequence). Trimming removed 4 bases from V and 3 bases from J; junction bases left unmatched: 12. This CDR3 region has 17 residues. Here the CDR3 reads CASSSRSLGTSVYEQYF. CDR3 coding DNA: TGTGCCAGCAGCTCACGATCGTTAGGGACTAGCGTCTACGAGCAGTACTTC.

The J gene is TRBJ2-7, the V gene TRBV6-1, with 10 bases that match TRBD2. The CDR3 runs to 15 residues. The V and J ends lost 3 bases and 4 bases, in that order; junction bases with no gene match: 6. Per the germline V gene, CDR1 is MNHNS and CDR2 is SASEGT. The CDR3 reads CASSERASGGYEQYF. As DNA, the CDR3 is TGTGCCAGCAGTGAGCGGGCTAGCGGGGGTTACGAGCAGTACTTC.

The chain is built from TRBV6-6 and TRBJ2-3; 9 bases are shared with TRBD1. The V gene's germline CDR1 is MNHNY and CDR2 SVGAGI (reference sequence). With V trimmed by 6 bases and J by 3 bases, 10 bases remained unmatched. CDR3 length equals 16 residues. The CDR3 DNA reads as TGTGCCAGCAGGAGCCGACAGGGGGTTTCTACAGATACGCAGTATTTT. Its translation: CASRSRQGVSTDTQYF.

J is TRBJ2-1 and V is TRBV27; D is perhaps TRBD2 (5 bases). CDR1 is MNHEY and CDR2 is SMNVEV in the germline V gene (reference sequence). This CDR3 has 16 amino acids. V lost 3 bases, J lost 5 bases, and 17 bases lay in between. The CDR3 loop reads CASSFPGLLSHNEQFF. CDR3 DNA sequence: TGTGCCAGCAGTTTCCCCGGACTGCTTAGCCACAATGAGCAGTTCTTC.

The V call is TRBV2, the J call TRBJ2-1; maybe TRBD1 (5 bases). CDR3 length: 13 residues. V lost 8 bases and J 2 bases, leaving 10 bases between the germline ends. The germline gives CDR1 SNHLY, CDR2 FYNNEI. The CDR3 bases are TGTGCCAGCGCCTCAGGGACCTACAATGAGCAGTTCTTC. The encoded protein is CASASGTYNEQFF.

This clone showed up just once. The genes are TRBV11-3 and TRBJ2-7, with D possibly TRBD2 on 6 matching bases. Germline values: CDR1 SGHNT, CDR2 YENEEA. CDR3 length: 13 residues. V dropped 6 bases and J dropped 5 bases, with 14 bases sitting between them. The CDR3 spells CASSSGLTDEQYF. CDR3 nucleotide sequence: TGTGCCAGCAGTTCGGGACTGACGGACGAGCAGTACTTC.